These 20 T cell receptor beta chains originate from one sample sequenced in a study of CD8 T cell repertoires and HIV-1 epitope variants. The assay was immunoSEQ multiplex PCR, and TCRdb's table has in-frame clones only and misses some. Of 2,000 to 3,000 clones in the sample, about 60% were seen once. Antigens for these TCRs are unknown. Sequenced material: cultured CD8+ T cells derived from PBMCs. These receptors were taken from a male donor with HIV.

The J gene is TRBJ2-1, the V gene TRBV28, with 10 nucleotides matching TRBD2. Germline trimming cut 6 bases from V and 4 bases from J; bases unmatched to any gene: 18. This CDR3 spans 19 amino acids. CDR1 is MDHEN, CDR2 SYDVKM, per germline. As DNA, the CDR3 is TGTGCCAGCAGCCCCTTGGTTTCGAGCGGGAGGGTGAATTACAATGAGCAGTTCTTC. Its protein product is CASSPLVSSGRVNYNEQFF.

This clone is large. The gene calls are TRBV5-6 and TRBJ2-5, with D unresolved. This CDR3 region has 14 residues. Trimming left V 2 bases short and J 2 bases short, with 10 bases between. Germline-derived CDR1 and CDR2 are SGHDT and YYEEEE. CDR3 in amino acids: CASSFLTPQETQYF. The DNA for the CDR3 is TGTGCCAGCAGCTTCCTAACACCTCAAGAGACCCAGTACTTC.

This CDR3 is CASSVSGSGNTIYF. CDR3 DNA sequence: TGTGCCAGCAGCGTATCAGGGTCCGGAAACACCATATATTTT. The chain couples TRBV9 to TRBJ1-3; tentative D call: TRBD1 (5 bases). Trimming pared 1 base from V and 4 bases from J, leaving 9 bases between. From germline, CDR1 is SGDLS and CDR2 YYNGEE. The CDR3 sequence is 14 residues long.

The chain recombines TRBV7-9 with TRBJ2-5, with a tentative D call TRBD1 (6 bases). The length of the CDR3 is 14 residues. Germline V gene data show CDR1 as SEHNR and CDR2 as FQNEAQ (reference sequence). V lost 5 bases, J lost 2 bases, and 12 bases lay in between. The CDR3 sequence is CASSPRDTQETQYF. The DNA for the CDR3 is TGTGCCAGCAGCCCCCGGGACACTCAAGAGACCCAGTACTTC.

This chain connects TRBV28 to TRBJ1-4; TRBD1 might be the D (6 bases). The ends were cut back, 4 bases at V and 5 bases at J, with 17 bases in the middle. The CDR3 spans 16 residues. The germline gives CDR1 MDHEN, CDR2 SYDVKM. CDR3 sequence reads: CASSSEGVGWNEKLFF. For the CDR3, the DNA is TGTGCCAGCAGTTCCGAGGGGGTGGGGTGGAATGAAAAACTGTTTTTT.

The V gene is TRBV7-8, the J gene TRBJ2-6, with TRBD2 identical over 8 bases. CDR3 size: 18 residues. Germline CDR1 SGHVS, CDR2 FQNEAQ. V shed 4 bases and J 0 bases; nucleotides not matched to a gene: 8. CDR3 in amino acids: CASSSPGLDFSGANVLTF. In DNA, the CDR3 is TGTGCCAGCAGCTCCCCGGGACTAGACTTCTCTGGGGCCAACGTCCTGACTTTC.

The V call is TRBV5-6, the J call TRBJ2-7; D is unresolved. The CDR3 totals 15 residues. CDR1 is SGHDT, CDR2 YYEEEE, per germline. V lost 3 bases and J lost 4, with 17 bases in between. The CDR3 is CASSWSENMVYEQYF. Here the CDR3 DNA reads TGTGCCAGCAGCTGGTCCGAAAATATGGTGTACGAGCAGTACTTC.

V gene TRBV6-5 combines with J gene TRBJ2-3; 7 bases fit TRBD2. The CDR3 length is 14 residues. V gave up 6 bases and J gave up 4 bases; unmatched junction bases: 7. Germline-derived CDR1 and CDR2 are MNHEY and SVGAGI. In DNA form, the CDR3 reads TGTGCCAGCAGAGACGGGAGGAGACCAGATACGCAGTATTTT. Encoded protein: CASRDGRRPDTQYF.

The sample holds one count of this clone. This chain joins TRBV7-9 and TRBJ2-1, with 8 bases identical to TRBD2. Germline assignment: CDR1 SEHNR and CDR2 FQNEAQ (reference sequence). The J segment lost 8 bases and the V segment lost 4 bases, leaving 10 bases of the junction unmatched. The CDR3 contains 15 residues. CDR3 protein: CASSSVSGGEDEQFF. Here the CDR3 DNA reads TGTGCCAGCAGCTCAGTCAGCGGGGGCGAAGATGAGCAGTTCTTC.

This clone is large by share. The rearrangement links TRBV5-6 to TRBJ1-2, with D unresolved. Germline CDR1 SGHDT, CDR2 YYEEEE. The CDR3 loop spans 16 amino acids. Trimming took off 4 bases at V and 3 bases at J, with 19 bases between the two ends. This CDR3 reads CASSPWPVELDYGYTF. The CDR3 DNA follows: TGTGCCAGCAGCCCTTGGCCGGTAGAATTGGACTATGGCTACACCTTC.

As concerns this clone: One junction end disagrees with the germline gene, perhaps due to a read error. This chain links TRBV19 with TRBJ1-1; TRBD1 matches 9 bases. The CDR3 contains 15 residues. Germline loops: CDR1 LNHDA, CDR2 SQIVND (reference sequence). The CDR3 DNA reads as TGTGCCAGTACCACAGGGGACAGGGTGAATACTGAAGCTTTCTTT. It codes for CASTTGDRVNTEAFF.

This chain connects TRBV19 to TRBJ2-1; D remains ambiguous. The germline V gene encodes CDR1 LNHDA and CDR2 SQIVND (reference sequence). The V and J ends lost 6 bases and 0 bases respectively, with 6 bases between them. CDR3 length equals 13 residues. The CDR3 spells CASSRSSYNEQFF. DNA for the CDR3: TGTGCCAGTAGCCGGAGCTCCTACAATGAGCAGTTCTTC.

This chain uses TRBV4-2 with TRBJ2-1; 9 bases match TRBD2. The J segment lost 7 bases and the V segment lost 3 bases, leaving 7 bases of the junction unmatched. CDR3 length: 15 residues. Germline V gene sequence: CDR1 LGHNA, CDR2 YNFKEQ. The CDR3 DNA reads TGTGCCAGCAGCCAGCCTCCTAGCGGGGCGAATGAGCAGTTCTTC. Translated: CASSQPPSGANEQFF.

This clone was seen only a few times. The chain joins TRBV19 to TRBJ2-1; D may be TRBD2 (6 bases). This CDR3 is built from 14 residues. In germline, CDR1 is LNHDA, CDR2 SQIVND (reference sequence). V shed 3 bases and J shed 4 bases, with 10 bases lying between them. The DNA of the CDR3 is TGTGCCAGTAGTATGTCGGGACTTTACAATGAGCAGTTCTTC. This encodes CASSMSGLYNEQFF. Variable domain in full (rest from reference TRBV19 and TRBJ2-1): DGGITQSPKYLFRKEGQNVTLSCEQNLNHDAMYWYRQDPGQGLRLIYYSQIVNDFQKGDIAEGYSVSREKKESFPLTVTSAQKNPTAFYLCASSMSGLYNEQFFGPGTRLTVL.

A single count supports this clone. This chain uses TRBV6-5 with TRBJ2-1, with D tentatively TRBD2 (7 bases). The germline V gene has CDR1 MNHEY and CDR2 SVGAGI. Trimming pared 4 bases from V and 12 bases from J, leaving 13 bases between. This CDR3 is 12 amino acids long. CDR3 region: CASSLGGGGQFF. The CDR3 DNA reads as TGTGCCAGCAGTTTAGGAGGGGGGGGGCAGTTCTTC.

This clone has a handful of counts. The chain is built from TRBV2 and TRBJ2-4; D possibly uses TRBD1 or TRBD2 (6 bases each). CDR1 is SNHLY and CDR2 is FYNNEI in the germline V gene. The germline V and J ends were trimmed by 4 bases and 0 bases, with 13 bases remaining between them. The CDR3 totals 16 residues. The CDR3 here is CASSGGAREAKNIQYF. The CDR3 coding sequence is TGTGCCAGCAGTGGGGGGGCACGGGAAGCCAAAAACATTCAGTACTTC.

The chain is built from TRBV29-1 and TRBJ1-1, with D unclear. Germline CDR1 reads SQVTM; CDR2 reads ANQGSEA. Trimming cost V 1 base and J 5 bases, with 5 bases left between them. The CDR3 loop spans 11 amino acids. CDR3 nucleotide sequence: TGCAGCGTTGAAGTAGGAACTGAAGCTTTCTTT. This encodes CSVEVGTEAFF.

V usage is TRBV29-1 and J usage is TRBJ1-1, with D hard to call. Per germline, CDR1 SQVTM and CDR2 ANQGSEA. Trimming shortened V by 4 bases and J by 4 bases, and 7 bases separated the two germline ends. This CDR3 is 11 amino acids long. The CDR3 sequence is CSVGVFTEAFF. In DNA form, the CDR3 reads TGCAGCGTTGGGGTGTTCACTGAAGCTTTCTTT.

The chain combines TRBV29-1 with TRBJ2-7; D gene unclear. The V gene lost 6 bases and the J gene lost 2 bases, with 11 bases spanning the gap. CDR3 size: 12 residues. Germline V gene data show CDR1 as SQVTM and CDR2 as ANQGSEA. CDR3 sequence reads: CSVLDGPYEQYF. The CDR3, as DNA: TGCAGCGTACTCGACGGGCCCTACGAGCAGTACTTC.

The CDR3 is CASSLGRGYTF. The CDR3 bases are TGTGCCAGCAGCTTAGGCCGAGGCTACACCTTC. This chain connects TRBV7-3 to TRBJ1-2; D is unclear. The CDR3 runs to 11 residues. The V end was cut by 2 bases, the J end by 8 bases, with 6 bases between. Germline V gene sequence: CDR1 SGHTA, CDR2 FQGTGA.